These 23 T cell receptor beta chains originate from one sample sequenced in a study of post-analysis software for immune sequencing data. Study-wide results and limits: With TRBV5-6, TRBV5-1 and TRBV20-1 included, a handful of TRBV segments were more frequent in patients than in controls.

For these TCRs, the target antigens are not known. The library was made from cDNA and included unique molecular identifiers. TCRdb redid the calling of the PCR reads with MiXCR, one entry per CDR3 protein. The sample records around 700,000 distinct CDR3 sequences, 55% to 70% being singletons. Sequenced sample: blood. These receptors all come from a girl aged 2 to 10 with multiple sclerosis.

The count of this clonotype is one. The chain uses TRBV10-3 and TRBJ2-1; D tentatively reads TRBD1 or TRBD2 (5 bases each). CDR1 ENHRY and CDR2 SYGVKD come from the germline V gene. With 6 bases removed from V and 4 bases from J, the gap between germline ends came to 19 bases. This CDR3 comprises 16 residues. CDR3 sequence: CAISGTGTNQYNEQFF. CDR3 coding DNA: TGTGCCATCAGCGGGACCGGGACCAACCAATACAATGAGCAGTTCTTC.

The V call is TRBV27, the J call TRBJ2-4; possible D gene TRBD2, 6 bases. The CDR3 is 15 residues long. V lost 6 bases, J lost 7 bases, and 19 bases lay in between. CDR1 MNHEY and CDR2 SMNVEV come from the germline V gene (reference sequence). CDR3 nucleotide sequence: TGTGCCAGCAGGGGAGGCTTTCGCAGGGCTAACATTCAGTACTTC. Translated: CASRGGFRRANIQYF.

The chain combines TRBV29-1 with TRBJ2-1; D remains unclear. Trimming cost V 1 base and J 7 bases, with 8 bases left between them. Germline lookup yields CDR1 SQVTM and CDR2 ANQGSEA. The CDR3 is made up of 12 amino acids. The CDR3 sequence is CSVEADLNEQFF. The CDR3, as DNA: TGCAGCGTTGAAGCAGACCTAAATGAGCAGTTCTTC.

Only a few counts were recorded for this clonotype. This chain joins TRBV5-1 and TRBJ1-2, with a weak D call TRBD1 (6 bases). The CDR3 contains 15 residues. With 4 bases removed from V and 2 bases from J, the gap between germline ends came to 15 bases. Germline V CDR1 and CDR2: SGHRS, YFSETQ. CDR3 sequence reads: CASSPGTPSNYGYTF. The CDR3 DNA reads TGCGCCAGCAGCCCGGGGACACCGTCCAACTATGGCTACACCTTC.

This clonotype was picked up a small number of times. V gene TRBV7-7 combines with J gene TRBJ2-3, with D hard to call. The CDR3 consists of 10 residues. Trimming removed 6 bases at V and 14 bases at J, with 12 bases between. Germline V gene lookup returns CDR1 SSHAT and CDR2 FNYEAQ (reference sequence). DNA for the CDR3: TGTGCCAGCAGTTCTCGACTGGGGTATTTT. This codes for CASSSRLGYF.

This chain connects TRBV5-1 to TRBJ2-6, with D perhaps TRBD2 (5 bases). Germline V CDR1 and CDR2: SGHRS, YFSETQ. CDR3 size: 20 residues. V was cut by 3 bases and J by 0 bases, with 22 bases left in between. CDR3 nucleotide sequence: TGCGCCAGCAGCTCCTATCGGGGTTTACGAACTCCCTCTGGGGCCAACGTCCTGACTTTC. This translates into CASSSYRGLRTPSGANVLTF.

This clonotype was detected only a few times. This chain's CDR3 is CSASGRLTDTQYF. CDR3 coding DNA: TGCAGCGCAAGCGGGAGGCTCACAGATACGCAGTATTTT. The chain employs TRBV29-1 and TRBJ2-3; 9 nucleotides line up with TRBD2. The CDR3 has 13 residues. Germline loops: CDR1 SQVTM, CDR2 ANQGSEA. The ends lost 7 bases at V and 2 bases at J; junction bases unmatched: 4.

The chain joins TRBV12-3 or TRBV12-4 to TRBJ2-1; 11 bases are shared with TRBD2. The CDR3 consists of 16 residues. Trimming removed 4 bases from V and 7 bases from J; junction bases left unmatched: 9. This CDR3 reads CASSSRLAGGGNEQFF. In DNA, the CDR3 is TGTGCCAGCAGTTCGCGGCTAGCGGGGGGTGGGAATGAGCAGTTCTTC.

Only one count was recorded for this clonotype. The genes are TRBV5-1 and TRBJ2-1; tentative D call: TRBD2 (5 bases). CDR1 and CDR2 from the germline V gene are SGHRS and YFSETQ. The CDR3 extends over 14 amino acids. V lost 3 bases and J 7 bases, leaving 14 bases between the germline ends. CDR3 sequence reads: CASSWERRGNEQFF. The CDR3 DNA reads TGCGCCAGCAGCTGGGAGCGACGAGGGAATGAGCAGTTCTTC.

The chain recombines TRBV29-1 with TRBJ2-3, with 8 positions matching TRBD2. Looked up from germline, CDR1 is SQVTM and CDR2 is ANQGSEA. The CDR3 loop spans 16 amino acids. Trimming cost V 3 bases and J 2 bases; bases outside gene matches: 10. Here the CDR3 reads CSVDGGAGGNTDTQYF. CDR3 coding DNA: TGCAGCGTTGACGGGGGGGCGGGGGGCAACACAGATACGCAGTATTTT.

CDR3 in amino acids: CASSFFTSADTQYF. CDR3 bases: TGTGCCAGCAGCTTCTTTACGTCGGCAGATACGCAGTATTTT. The chain couples TRBV7-2 to TRBJ2-3, with no clear D. There are 14 residues in the CDR3. V lost 3 bases and J lost 4, with 11 bases in between. Germline loops: CDR1 SGHTA, CDR2 FQGNSA.

V gene TRBV12-3 or TRBV12-4 combines with J gene TRBJ2-3; D gene uncertain. Deletions cut 5 bases from V and 6 bases from J, with 6 bases between. The CDR3 is 11 amino acids. The CDR3 bases are TGTGCCAGCAGTGTCCGGGATACGCAGTATTTT. Translated, it gives CASSVRDTQYF.

This chain uses TRBV28 with TRBJ2-7; D is tentatively TRBD1 or TRBD2 (6 bases each). The CDR3 extends over 15 amino acids. CDR1 and CDR2 (germline): MDHEN, SYDVKM. Trimming removed 5 bases from V and 2 bases from J, with 16 bases in between. This CDR3 reads CASSRSGAPPYEQYF. The CDR3 bases are TGTGCCAGCAGTAGATCGGGGGCACCTCCCTACGAGCAGTACTTC.

V is TRBV5-4 and J is TRBJ1-2; 7 nucleotides agree with TRBD1. V lost 4 bases and J lost 7; bases outside the gene matches: 7. CDR1 SGHNT and CDR2 YYREEE come from the germline V gene (reference sequence). The CDR3 extends over 13 amino acids. DNA for the CDR3: TGTGCCAGCAGCCGCCGGGACAGCGTTGGCTACACCTTC. Its translation: CASSRRDSVGYTF. Complete variable domain (other parts from reference TRBV5-4 and TRBJ1-2): ETGVTQSPTHLIKTRGQQVTLRCSSQSGHNTVSWYQQALGQGPQFIFQYYREEENGRGNFPPRFSGLQFPNYSSELNVNALELDDSALYLCASSRRDSVGYTFGSGTRLTVV.

The CDR3 sequence: CASSRPEGTEAFF. The CDR3 DNA follows: TGCGCCAGCAGCCGTCCTGAGGGCACTGAAGCTTTCTTT. This chain uses TRBV5-1 with TRBJ1-1; D is uncertain. The germline V and J ends were trimmed by 4 bases and 4 bases, with 11 bases remaining between them. The germline gives CDR1 SGHRS, CDR2 YFSETQ. This CDR3 is 13 amino acids long.

The gene calls are TRBV6-2 or TRBV6-3 and TRBJ2-1; D may be TRBD1 (6 bases). The last part of the DNA fits TRBJ2-7 better; the J call may be wrong. The CDR3 consists of 14 residues. The germline V gene has CDR1 MNHEY and CDR2 SVGEGT. The CDR3 DNA is TGTGCCAGCAGGGGTGGACAGTCTGGCGATGAGCAGTACTTC. This gives the protein CASRGGQSGDEQYF.

The chain combines TRBV12-3 or TRBV12-4 with TRBJ2-4; 11 bases are a match to TRBD2. Judging by the DNA end, TRBJ2-7 fits better; the J call may be wrong. CDR3 size: 15 residues. CDR3 amino acids: CASSSETSGIDEQYF. The CDR3 DNA sequence: TGTGCCAGCAGTTCGGAGACTAGCGGGATTGACGAGCAGTACTTC.

This clonotype was seen a few times. The chain combines TRBV20-1 with TRBJ2-5; 9 bases line up with TRBD1. CDR1 and CDR2 from the germline V gene are DFQATT and SNEGSKA (reference sequence). Trimming cost V 0 bases and J 4 bases; bases outside gene matches: 12. The CDR3 length is 17 residues. CDR3 sequence (DNA): TGCAGTGCTAGAGAACCCCGCACAGGGGGCTTATTAGAGACCCAGTACTTC. It codes for CSAREPRTGGLLETQYF.

Only one count was recorded for this clonotype. The chain recombines TRBV6-2 or TRBV6-3 with TRBJ1-4; D call uncertain. V was pared by 2 bases and J by 7 bases, with 11 bases between. The CDR3 length is 14 residues. Germline V gene lookup returns CDR1 MNHEY and CDR2 SVGEGT. For the CDR3, the DNA is TGTGCCAGCAGTTACGCCATTCTCAGTGAAAAACTGTTTTTT. It specifies CASSYAILSEKLFF.

This clonotype came up a few times. One end of the junction is discordant with germline, which a read error may explain. The J gene is TRBJ2-3, the V gene TRBV4-3; D is perhaps TRBD2 (5 bases). This CDR3 spans 16 amino acids. Germline V gene data show CDR1 as LGHNA and CDR2 as YSLEER. In nucleotides, the CDR3 is TGCGCCAGCAGCCACCTAAGGGAGCTTGGCACAGACACGCAGTATTTT. Translated: CASSHLRELGTDTQYF.

This chain joins TRBV20-1 and TRBJ2-1; 7 bases map to TRBD2. Looked up from germline, CDR1 is DFQATT and CDR2 is SNEGSKA (reference sequence). The CDR3 totals 14 residues. The ends lost 3 bases at V and 5 bases at J; junction bases unmatched: 7. The CDR3: CSARGSGPHNEQFF. CDR3 DNA: TGCAGTGCTAGGGGTAGCGGGCCTCACAATGAGCAGTTCTTC.

V is TRBV12-3 or TRBV12-4 and J is TRBJ1-2; perhaps TRBD1 as D (5 bases). V was trimmed by 4 bases and J by 0 bases, leaving 18 bases between them. The CDR3 spans 17 residues. The CDR3 sequence: CASSSLFGAASNYGYTF. The CDR3 region has the DNA TGTGCCAGCAGTTCCCTTTTTGGGGCGGCCTCTAACTATGGCTACACCTTC.

This chain links TRBV20-1 with TRBJ2-5; the D gene is possibly TRBD1 (6 bases). Trimming took off 3 bases at V and 0 bases at J, with 8 bases between the two ends. The CDR3 consists of 13 residues. Germline CDR1 and CDR2: DFQATT and SNEGSKA (reference sequence). The CDR3 loop is CSARDSYQETQYF. CDR3 nucleotides: TGCAGTGCTAGGGACAGTTACCAAGAGACCCAGTACTTC.